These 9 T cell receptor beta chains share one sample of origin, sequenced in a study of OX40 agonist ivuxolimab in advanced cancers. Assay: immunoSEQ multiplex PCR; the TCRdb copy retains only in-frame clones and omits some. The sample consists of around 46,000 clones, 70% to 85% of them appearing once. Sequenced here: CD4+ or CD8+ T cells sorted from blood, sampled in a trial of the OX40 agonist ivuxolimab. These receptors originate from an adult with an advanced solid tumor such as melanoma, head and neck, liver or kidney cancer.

The CDR3 sequence: CASSPQGHRGGSYEQYF. The CDR3 region has the DNA TGTGCCAGCAGTCCGCAAGGGCACCGGGGCGGATCCTACGAGCAGTACTTC. V usage is TRBV7-2 and J usage is TRBJ2-7; D is possibly TRBD1 or TRBD2 (5 bases each). V lost 6 bases and J lost 1, with 22 bases in between. The CDR3 runs to 17 residues. Germline V gene lookup returns CDR1 SGHTA and CDR2 FQGNSA.

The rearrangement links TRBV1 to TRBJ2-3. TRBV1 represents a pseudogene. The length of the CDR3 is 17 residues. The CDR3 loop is CTSSQDRGGTRPGTQYF. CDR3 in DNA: TGCACCAGCAGCCAAGATCGAGGGGGGACCCGGCCGGGTACGCAGTATTTT.

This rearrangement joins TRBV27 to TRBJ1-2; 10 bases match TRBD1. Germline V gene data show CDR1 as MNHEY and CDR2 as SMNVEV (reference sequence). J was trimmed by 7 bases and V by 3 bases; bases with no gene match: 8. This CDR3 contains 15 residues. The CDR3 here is CASSFSGQGIGGYTF. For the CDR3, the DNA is TGTGCCAGCAGTTTTTCGGGACAGGGGATTGGTGGCTACACCTTC.

The CDR3 protein is CASSLPAGEGNEQFF. In nucleotides, the CDR3 is TGTGCCAGCAGCTTACCCGCGGGGGAAGGAAATGAGCAGTTCTTC. The rearrangement uses TRBV7-9 and TRBJ2-1; TRBD2 matches 7 bases. Germline lookup yields CDR1 SEHNR and CDR2 FQNEAQ (reference sequence). The CDR3 totals 15 residues. With 2 bases clipped from V and 7 bases from J, the junction kept 8 bases outside the gene matches.

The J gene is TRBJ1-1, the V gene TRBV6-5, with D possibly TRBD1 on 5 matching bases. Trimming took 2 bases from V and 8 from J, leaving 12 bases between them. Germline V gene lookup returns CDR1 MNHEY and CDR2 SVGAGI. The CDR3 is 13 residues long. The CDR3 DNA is TGTGCCAGCAGTTACGAAGGGGAGTGGGAAGCTTTCTTT. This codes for CASSYEGEWEAFF.

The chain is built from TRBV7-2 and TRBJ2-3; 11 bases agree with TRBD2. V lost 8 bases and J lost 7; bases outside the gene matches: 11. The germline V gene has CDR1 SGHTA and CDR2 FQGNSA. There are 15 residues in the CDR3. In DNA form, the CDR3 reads TGTGCCAGCTTTACCTCGACTAGCGGGGCAAATACGCAGTATTTT. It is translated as CASFTSTSGANTQYF.

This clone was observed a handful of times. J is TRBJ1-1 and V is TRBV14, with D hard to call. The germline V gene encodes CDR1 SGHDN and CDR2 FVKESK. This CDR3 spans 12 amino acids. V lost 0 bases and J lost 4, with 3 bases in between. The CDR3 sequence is CASSQDFTEAFF. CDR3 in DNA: TGTGCCAGCAGCCAAGATTTCACTGAAGCTTTCTTT. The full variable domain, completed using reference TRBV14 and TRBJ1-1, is EAGVTQFPSHSVIEKGQTVTLRCDPISGHDNLYWYRRVMGKEIKFLLHFVKESKQDESGMPNNRFLAERTGGTYSTLKVQPAELEDSGVYFCASSQDFTEAFFGQGTRLTVV.

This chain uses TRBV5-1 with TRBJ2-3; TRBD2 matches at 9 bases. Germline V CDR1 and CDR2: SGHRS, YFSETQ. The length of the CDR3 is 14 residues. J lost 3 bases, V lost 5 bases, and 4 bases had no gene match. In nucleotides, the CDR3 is TGCGCCAGCAGGAGGACTAGCGCAACAGATACGCAGTATTTT. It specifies CASRRTSATDTQYF.

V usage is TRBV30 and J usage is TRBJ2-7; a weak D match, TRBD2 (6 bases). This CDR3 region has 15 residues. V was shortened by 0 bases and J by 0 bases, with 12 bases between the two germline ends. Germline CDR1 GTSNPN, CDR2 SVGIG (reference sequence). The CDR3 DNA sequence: TGTGCCTGGAGTGTTGGAGGGGTTAACTCCTACGAGCAGTACTTC. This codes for CAWSVGGVNSYEQYF.